This is a list of T cell receptor beta chains from one sample in a study of identical twins. TCRdb redid the calling of the 5' RACE reads with MiXCR, one entry per CDR3 protein. This sample has about 550,000 distinct CDR3 sequences, with 20% to 25% found just once. The data also belong to a second study, concerning yellow fever vaccine responses in identical twins.

The sample was CD4+ T cells sorted from blood. The receptors derive from a woman aged 18-30 years in good health. CDR3s include the opening cysteine and the closing phenylalanine or tryptophan. D genes are given only for firm matches. Clone size appears in some rows only: once, few, many, or a class for an expanded clone.

v_call	j_call	d_call	clone_size	cdr3_aa	cdr3_nt
TRBV5-1	TRBJ2-1	.	few	CASSPGGTEGNEQFF	TGCGCCAGCAGCCCAGGGGGGACGGAGGGCAATGAGCAGTTCTTC
TRBV5-5	TRBJ2-2	.	few	CASSLVQGNPGELFF	TGTGCCAGCAGCTTGGTTCAGGGTAATCCCGGGGAGCTGTTTTTT
TRBV10-1	TRBJ2-7	.	.	CASSEGLSYEQYF	TGCGCCAGCAGTGAGGGGCTTTCCTACGAGCAGTACTTC
TRBV5-1	TRBJ1-5	.	.	CASSSNREERRNQPQHF	TGCGCCAGCAGCTCAAACAGGGAGGAGAGGCGCAATCAGCCCCAGCATTTT
TRBV7-9	TRBJ2-2	TRBD2	.	CASSSILSGRTTGELFF	TGTGCCAGCAGCTCTATCCTAAGCGGGAGAACCACCGGGGAGCTGTTTTTT
TRBV20-1	TRBJ2-1	TRBD2	few	CSAPRGLAGDLKGEQFF	TGCAGTGCTCCTCGAGGACTAGCGGGAGACTTAAAGGGTGAGCAGTTCTTC
TRBV20-1	TRBJ1-4	TRBD1	.	CSAWTGGLKLFF	TGCAGTGCTTGGACAGGGGGTTTGAAACTGTTTTTT
TRBV5-1	TRBJ1-1	TRBD1	few	CASSWTGTDTEAFF	TGCGCCAGCAGCTGGACAGGGACCGACACTGAAGCTTTCTTT
TRBV20-1	TRBJ2-5	.	.	CSASTRDSQETQYF	TGCAGTGCTTCTACGCGGGACAGTCAAGAGACCCAGTACTTC
TRBV29-1	TRBJ2-1	TRBD2	.	CSVGREGGRGEQFF	TGCAGCGTAGGACGGGAGGGGGGTCGGGGTGAGCAGTTCTTC
TRBV7-2	TRBJ2-7	TRBD2	.	CASSLLAGVGLEQYF	TGTGCCAGCAGCTTGCTAGCGGGAGTTGGTCTCGAGCAGTACTTC
TRBV27	TRBJ2-5	TRBD1	.	CASSITGTGTGTQYF	TGTGCCAGCAGTATTACCGGGACAGGGACTGGGACCCAGTACTTC
TRBV20-1	TRBJ2-7	.	.	CSVEGDAYEQYF	TGCAGTGTGGAGGGGGACGCGTACGAGCAGTACTTC